Presented here are 9 T cell receptor beta chains from one specimen sequenced in a study of cytomegalovirus exposure and HLA in healthy donors. Primers for the PCR totalled 60 Vbeta and 13 Jbeta. Some clones are missing from TCRdb's copy, which holds only in-frame ones; the method was immunoSEQ multiplex PCR. In all, the sample yields about 130,000 clones. The specimen sequenced was PBMCs. These receptors all stem from a man younger than 35 in good health and CMV-seronegative.

V usage is TRBV5-1 and J usage is TRBJ2-1; D is possibly TRBD2 (6 bases). This CDR3 contains 14 residues. The V and J ends lost 3 bases and 7 bases respectively, with 14 bases between them. Germline CDR1 and CDR2: SGHRS and YFSETQ. The CDR3 DNA follows: TGCGCCAGCAGCTCGACTAGGGTCAGGAATGAGCAGTTCTTC. Translated: CASSSTRVRNEQFF.

The gene calls are TRBV7-9 and TRBJ1-4, with 8 bases identical to TRBD1. CDR3 size: 16 residues. With 2 bases clipped from V and 3 bases from J, the junction kept 5 bases outside the gene matches. CDR1 and CDR2 from the germline V gene are SEHNR and FQNEAQ (reference sequence). The CDR3: CASSLSGTGSNEKLFF. In DNA, the CDR3 is TGTGCCAGCAGCTTATCAGGGACAGGCTCTAATGAAAAACTGTTTTTT.

The chain couples TRBV13 to TRBJ2-7; 8 bases fit TRBD1. The germline gives CDR1 PRHDT, CDR2 FYEKMQ (reference sequence). The CDR3 runs 14 residues. V shed 5 bases, J shed 3 bases, and the junction held 6 bases outside the gene matches. The CDR3: CASSPGQGDYEQYF. CDR3 in DNA: TGTGCCAGCAGCCCAGGACAGGGTGACTACGAGCAGTACTTC.

The chain uses TRBV11-2 and TRBJ2-1, with TRBD2 identical over 8 bases. Germline CDR1 and CDR2: SGHAT and FQNNGV. The CDR3 is 16 residues long. The V segment lost 3 bases and the J segment 7 bases; nucleotides outside the gene matches: 11. In DNA form, the CDR3 reads TGTGCCAGCAGCTTTGGTGCGGGGGGCAGTAGTAATGAGCAGTTCTTC. Protein product: CASSFGAGGSSNEQFF.

This chain uses TRBV4-3 with TRBJ1-1, with D maybe TRBD1 (5 bases). Trimming removed 4 bases at V and 5 bases at J, with 14 bases between. This CDR3 spans 14 amino acids. Germline V CDR1 and CDR2: LGHNA, YSLEER. The CDR3: CASSPSGARTEAFF. The CDR3 coding sequence is TGCGCCAGCAGCCCGAGTGGGGCGAGGACTGAAGCTTTCTTT.

The chain links TRBV4-3 to TRBJ2-7; 8 positions match TRBD1. The CDR3 has 16 amino acids. The ends lost 0 bases at V and 0 bases at J; junction bases unmatched: 4. Germline CDR1 and CDR2: LGHNA and YSLEER. The CDR3 here is CASSQDRTGPSYEQYF. CDR3 coding DNA: TGCGCCAGCAGCCAAGACCGGACAGGGCCCTCCTACGAGCAGTACTTC.

The V and J genes are TRBV6-5 and TRBJ1-5, with 11 bases identical to TRBD1. Germline loops: CDR1 MNHEY, CDR2 SVGAGI. The CDR3 has 15 residues. The J segment lost 5 bases and the V segment lost 6 bases, leaving 6 bases of the junction unmatched. CDR3 amino acids: CASSLDRGRDQPQHF. In DNA form, the CDR3 reads TGTGCCAGCAGCCTGGACAGGGGGCGAGATCAGCCCCAGCATTTT.

This sequence joins TRBV28 and TRBJ2-1, with D possibly TRBD1 on 5 matching bases. The V and J ends lost 10 bases and 0 bases respectively, with 13 bases between them. The CDR3 is 14 amino acids. Germline CDR1 and CDR2: MDHEN and SYDVKM. CDR3 loop: CATTDSNSYNEQFF. The CDR3 DNA follows: TGTGCCACCACAGACAGCAACTCCTACAATGAGCAGTTCTTC. The entire variable domain, with the rest obtained from reference TRBV28 and TRBJ2-1, is as follows: DVKVTQSSRYLVKRTGEKVFLECVQDMDHENMFWYRQDPGLGLRLIYFSYDVKMKEKGDIPEGYSVSREKKERFSLILESASTNQTSMYLCATTDSNSYNEQFFGPGTRLTVL.

The chain recombines TRBV7-2 with TRBJ2-3, with TRBD2 identical over 7 bases. The ends lost 2 bases at V and 6 bases at J; junction bases unmatched: 8. Germline loops: CDR1 SGHTA, CDR2 FQGNSA. The CDR3 spans 15 residues. CDR3 coding DNA: TGTGCCAGCAGCTTACAACTGCTGGGGGGGGATACGCAGTATTTT. Protein sequence: CASSLQLLGGDTQYF. The full variable domain, completed using reference TRBV7-2 and TRBJ2-3, is GAGVSQSPSNKVTEKGKDVELRCDPISGHTALYWYRQSLGQGLEFLIYFQGNSAPDKSGLPSDRFSAERTGGSVSTLTIQRTQQEDSAVYLCASSLQLLGGDTQYFGPGTRLTVL.